This T cell receptor (beta chain) appears in the sequencing data of a study of cytomegalovirus exposure and HLA in healthy donors. Overall study findings and caveats: Some TCR beta chains (roughly 150 of them) were listed as cytomegalovirus-associated.

As for this clone: No antigen is known for it.

60 Vbeta and 13 Jbeta primers were used in PCR. The table came from immunoSEQ multiplex PCR; TCRdb's copy has only in-frame clones and leaves some out. The sample lists about 90,000 clones, approximately 71% occurring once. V was cut by 5 bases and J by 7 bases, with 20 bases left in between. The CDR3 runs to 15 residues. Germline-derived CDR1 and CDR2 are SGHAT and FQNNGV. Source material: PBMCs. The TCR sequence derives from a woman aged 18 to 35 in good health and CMV-seropositive. The rearrangement links TRBV11-2 to TRBJ1-2, with a weak D call TRBD1 (5 bases). Written as DNA, the CDR3 is TGTGCCAGCAGCCACCCACCCGAGACAGCAGCTGGCTACACCTTC. This sequence encodes CASSHPPETAAGYTF.